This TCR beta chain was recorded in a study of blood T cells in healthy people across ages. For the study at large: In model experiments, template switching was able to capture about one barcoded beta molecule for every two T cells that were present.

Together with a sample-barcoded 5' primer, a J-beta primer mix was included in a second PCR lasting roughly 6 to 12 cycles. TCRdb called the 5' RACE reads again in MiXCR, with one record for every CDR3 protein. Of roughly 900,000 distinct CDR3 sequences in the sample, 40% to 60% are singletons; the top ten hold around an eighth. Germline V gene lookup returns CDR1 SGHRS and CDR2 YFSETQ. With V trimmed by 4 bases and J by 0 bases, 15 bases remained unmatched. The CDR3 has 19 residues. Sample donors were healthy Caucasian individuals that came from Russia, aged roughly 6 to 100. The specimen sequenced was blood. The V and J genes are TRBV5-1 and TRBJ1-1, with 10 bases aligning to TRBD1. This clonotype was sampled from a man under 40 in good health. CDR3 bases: TGCGCCAGCAGCACACCACCGGGACAGGGGCCAGGGGTGAACACTGAAGCTTTCTTT. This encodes CASSTPPGQGPGVNTEAFF.